This is a list of T cell receptor beta chains from one sample in a study of radiation and T cells in renal cell carcinoma. Profiled with immunoSEQ multiplex PCR; TCRdb holds only in-frame clones, not every one. The sample carries more than 150,000 clones, 80% to 90% recorded once. The sequenced sample was blood, obtained from a patient whose treatment included radiotherapy and nephrectomy. These TCRs come from a woman in her 50s with renal cell carcinoma. The CDR3 runs from the conserved cysteine through the conserved F or W. D genes are given only for firm matches.

v_call	d_call	j_call	cdr3_length	cdr3_aa
TRBV11-2	-	TRBJ1-2	13	CASSSIRAYGYTF
TRBV28	TRBD2	TRBJ2-1	15	CASSSLASGVGEQFF
TRBV19	TRBD1	TRBJ2-7	13	CASSTGGIYEQYF
TRBV29-1	TRBD2	TRBJ2-3	14	CSVVASGVGDTQYF
TRBV6-5	-	TRBJ1-1	13	CASSYSNGYPAFF
TRBV5-1	-	TRBJ2-7	14	CASSLLPGTYEQYF
TRBV5-1	TRBD1	TRBJ1-2	15	CASSLRDRGADGYTF
TRBV5-1	-	TRBJ1-2	18	CASSLERRAGANDYGYTF
TRBV7-8	-	TRBJ1-1	14	CASSLAWENTEAFF
TRBV7-2	-	TRBJ2-3	14	CASSDTGITDTQYF
TRBV2	TRBD2	TRBJ2-3	15	CASSLGSGGSDTQYF
TRBV6-1	-	TRBJ1-2	12	CASSGTLYGYTF
TRBV5-4	TRBD1	TRBJ1-1	15	CASSPRQGLGTEAFF
TRBV6-1	-	TRBJ1-2	14	CASSDSQAYYGYTF
TRBV20-1	-	TRBJ2-1	10	CSPTDNEQFF
TRBV7-6	-	TRBJ1-6	16	CASSLGPGASNSPLHF
TRBV5-1	TRBD1	TRBJ1-2	15	CASSSPGTGSYGYTF
TRBV6-5	-	TRBJ2-1	12	CASSYMGTEQFF
TRBV6-1	-	TRBJ1-1	14	CASSEARQLGEAFF
TRBV5-1	-	TRBJ2-2	14	CASSLATVLGELFF
TRBV7-9	-	TRBJ2-7	13	CASEWGRAGEQYF
TRBV18	-	TRBJ1-2	13	CASSPPTHYGYTF
TRBV18	TRBD1	TRBJ2-5	15	CASSPYRTGQETQYF
TRBV5-8	TRBD1	TRBJ2-2	16	CASSLGGQLNTGELFF
TRBV2	TRBD1	TRBJ1-4	15	CASNGVSGGNEKLFF
TRBV19	-	TRBJ1-4	13	CATAPGGGEKLFF
TRBV7-2	-	TRBJ2-1	15	CASSLGRTLYNEQFF
TRBV19	TRBD1	TRBJ1-3	13	CASSATGTDTIYF
TRBV9	-	TRBJ2-2	11	CASSMAGELFF
TRBV9	TRBD2	TRBJ2-1	15	CASTVTSGPYNEQFF
TRBV11-2	-	TRBJ2-1	15	CASSLDRGAYNEQFF
TRBV4-3	-	TRBJ2-2	17	CASSQDITDSYTGELFF
TRBV4-2	TRBD1	TRBJ1-2	16	CASSPEWDSESYGYTF
TRBV4-1	-	TRBJ2-1	15	CASSREVASYNEQFF